This T cell receptor beta chain was identified during a study of cytomegalovirus exposure and HLA in healthy donors (dated by TCRdb to 2016 to 2017). Study-level background: According to a later analysis, one platform produced both the roughly 130 validation repertoires and the 730 or so repertoires of the first cohort. The study was designed to test whether signatures of past pathogen exposure could be identified by cataloging public T cell receptors. Along with the approximately 700-subject first cohort, a separate validation cohort of around 110 different subjects was used. To predict cytomegalovirus infection status, the study brought together high-throughput TCR immunosequencing, statistical association of individual TCRs with disease status, and machine learning. Paper-wide results and their limitations: A later analysis had no HLA typing for the validation cohort, so co-occurrence there was scored across all 110 or so repertoires. A few of the identified cytomegalovirus-associated TCR beta chains were confirmed in vitro to be specific for cytomegalovirus antigens. The classifier was reported to diagnose cytomegalovirus status with high specificity and sensitivity in both the original and validation cohorts. It was suggested by the authors that the approach could potentially be generalized to other disease states and immunological phenotypes. While some public TCRs were present in many individuals, most TCR sequences turned up only very rarely across donors. A later analysis found that TCRs clustered in the first cohort also tended to co-occur in the 120 validation repertoires, with 94% of cluster scores above 0. The study gave a list of 150 to 200 TCR beta chains associated with cytomegalovirus.

The V end gives up 6 bases and the J end 0 bases, leaving 6 bases in the junction not matched to a gene. CDR1 and CDR2 (SGHVS, FNYEAQ) derive from the germline V gene. The CDR3 measures 17 amino acids from cysteine to phenylalanine. CDR3 DNA only is kept here, 51 bases in frame from base 1. A word on this clone: The specificity of this receptor is unknown. No base qualities exist here, and no much larger clone lies one base off it.

Donors formed part of the validation cohort, which comprised 120 subjects and was distinct from the first cohort of under 750 subjects. The receptor library was made with the immunoSEQ multiplex PCR assay. The study's own analysis went as follows. A statistical classification framework was built for diagnosing cytomegalovirus status from the catalog of TCR beta chain sequences. Held by TCRdb, this immuneACCESS table contains in-frame sequences only and omits some clones. Under half of the omission traces to an unresolved V gene where checked; the cause of the rest is unknown. The D gene and trimming were derived from the DNA, and the V and J assignments and clone size from that table. The sample contains over 200,000 clones, 65% to 85% of them found a single time. The ten largest clones take up around 15% of the sample.

Sequencing was performed on PBMCs. The sequence derives from a woman aged 30 to 39 in good health and CMV-seropositive. The rearrangement joined TRBV7-6 to TRBJ2-2, with TRBD2 matching 11 junction bases. This receptor carries the CDR3 CASRKSSGRANTGELFF. The nucleotide sequence reads TGTGCCAGCAGAAAGAGTAGCGGGAGGGCGAACACCGGGGAGCTGTTTTTT.